This TCR beta chain appears in the sequencing data of a study of cytomegalovirus exposure and HLA in healthy donors. Study details: A prior study identified 110 million or so unique TCR beta sequences from about 180 million T cells. Findings and limits, study-wide: Earlier findings revealed that most TCR beta V segments proved productive either about 87% or about 30% of the time. V- and J-gene trimming in TCR beta was tied to a missense DCLRE1C variant by an analysis performed later. Specific recognition of CMV antigens was confirmed in vitro for a few chains (all CMV-associated).

Primers included in the PCR were 60 Vbeta and 13 Jbeta primers. Using immunoSEQ multiplex PCR, the repertoire was profiled, and TCRdb retains in-frame clones only, with some absent. The sample lists about 140,000 clones, 76% occurring once. On this clone itself: Antigen unknown.

Germline CDR1 reads MNHEY; CDR2 reads SVGAGI. The CDR3 sequence is 14 residues long. V was pared by 4 bases and J by 5 bases, with 7 bases of the junction left unmatched. The chain recombines TRBV6-5 with TRBJ2-7, with 8 bases aligning to TRBD1. The TCR sequence derives from a man in his forties in good health and CMV-seronegative. The sequenced sample consisted of PBMCs. The CDR3 DNA follows: TGTGCCAGCAGTTCTCGGACAGGGATCAACGAGCAGTACTTC. Translated, it gives CASSSRTGINEQYF.